Listed below are T cell receptor beta chains from one sample, sequenced in a study of blood T cells in healthy people across ages. From the 5' RACE reads, TCRdb called clonotypes with MiXCR, one entry per CDR3 protein. In the table there are around 1,700,000 distinct CDR3 sequences, 25% to 30% of which are singletons. Material for sequencing was blood. These receptors originate from a young woman in good health. Each CDR3 is given with its conserved first and last residue. D genes are given only for firm matches. Size values are once, few and many counts, or a class for expanded clones, and some rows have none.

clone size,J gene,V gene,D gene,CDR3 DNA,CDR3 protein
.,TRBJ2-6,TRBV28,.,TGTGCCAGCAGTAGCCCAGGTCAAACAGGGGCCAACGTCCTGACTTTC,CASSSPGQTGANVLTF
.,TRBJ2-1,TRBV3-1,.,TGTGCCAGCAGCCAAGACCCCGCCTTAAATGAGCAGTTCTTC,CASSQDPALNEQFF
many,TRBJ2-3,TRBV6-5,.,TGTGCCAGCAGTTACGATTCTAGCGGCACAGATACGCAGTATTTT,CASSYDSSGTDTQYF
few,TRBJ2-1,TRBV28,TRBD2,TGTGCCAGCCCTCCGGCTAGCGGGGGGGCCGTAGACAATGAGCAGTTCTTC,CASPPASGGAVDNEQFF
few,TRBJ2-3,TRBV2,.,TGTGCCAGCAAAAAGGGACGAACAGATACGCAGTATTTT,CASKKGRTDTQYF
few,TRBJ1-2,TRBV3-1,TRBD1,TGTGCCAGCAGCCAAGGGGACAGGACAAAAAGGGACTACACCTTC,CASSQGDRTKRDYTF
.,TRBJ2-1,TRBV6-2/TRBV6-3,.,TGTGCCACCGACAGGTACAATGAGCAGTTCTTC,CATDRYNEQFF
.,TRBJ1-4,TRBV5-1,.,TGCGCCAGCAGCTTCCGGCAGCCTCCCAATGAAAAACTGTTTTTT,CASSFRQPPNEKLFF
.,TRBJ2-1,TRBV11-2,TRBD2,TGTGCCAGCAGCGCCATTGCGACTAGCGGGACGTATGAGCAGTTCTTC,CASSAIATSGTYEQFF
few,TRBJ2-1,TRBV3-1,.,TGTGCCAGCAGCCCAAGGGAGGTCAGTGAGCAGTTCTTC,CASSPREVSEQFF
many,TRBJ2-6,TRBV12-3/TRBV12-4,.,TGTGCCAGCAGTTTCGGGGACGAGACTGGGGCCAACGTCCTGACTTTC,CASSFGDETGANVLTF
many,TRBJ2-5,TRBV7-3,.,TGTGCCAGCAGCTTAAAGGGGGGTACAGAGACCCAGTACTTC,CASSLKGGTETQYF
.,TRBJ2-1,TRBV4-3,.,TGCACCAGCAGCCAAGATACGGCGGTCTCCTACAATGAGCAGTTCTTC,CTSSQDTAVSYNEQFF
.,TRBJ2-7,TRBV6-5,.,TGTGCCAGCAGTTACGGTGTACCAGCGCTCTACGAGCAGTACTTC,CASSYGVPALYEQYF
many,TRBJ1-4,TRBV15,TRBD1,TGTGCCACCAGCGCGCCGGGACAGGGAAATGAAAAACTGTTTTTT,CATSAPGQGNEKLFF
.,TRBJ2-5,TRBV6-5,TRBD2,TGTGCCAGCATGGCGGGGGGGAACCACGAGACCCAGTACTTC,CASMAGGNHETQYF
many,TRBJ2-7,TRBV20-1,TRBD2,TGCAGTGCTAGAGACCCTAGCGGGAGGGGGGTTGAGCAGTACTTC,CSARDPSGRGVEQYF
.,TRBJ1-1,TRBV28,.,TGTGCCAGCAGTCCGACTCGGGTCACCTTTAACACTGAAGCTTTCTTT,CASSPTRVTFNTEAFF
few,TRBJ2-5,TRBV5-1,.,TGCGCCAGCAGCTTGGCTGTTCAATCCGCAGGGCGAGAGACCCAGTACTTC,CASSLAVQSAGRETQYF
.,TRBJ2-7,TRBV20-1,.,TGCAGTGCTAGAGTTGGGGCAGGTGACGACGAGCAGTACTTC,CSARVGAGDDEQYF
.,TRBJ2-1,TRBV11-1,.,TGTGCCAGCAGGTTCATTGGTGGGCACGAGCAGTTCTTC,CASRFIGGHEQFF
.,TRBJ1-2,TRBV7-9,.,TGTGCCGGCAGCTTTACAGATATTGGCTACACCTTC,CAGSFTDIGYTF
once,TRBJ1-4,TRBV20-1,.,TGCAGTGCCATGGGGACATCGGGCGAAAAACTGTTTTTT,CSAMGTSGEKLFF
.,TRBJ2-7,TRBV24-1,.,TGTGCCACCAGTGATCCCGGGACCTACGAGCAGTACTTC,CATSDPGTYEQYF
.,TRBJ2-7,TRBV28,.,TGTGCCTGCAGTTCTAGCGGGACAGGGCCCTACGAGCAGTACTTC,CACSSSGTGPYEQYF
many,TRBJ2-7,TRBV15,TRBD1,TGTGCCACCAGCAGGCTACTCCCCAGACAGGGGGCAAACTACGAGCAGTACTTC,CATSRLLPRQGANYEQYF
once,TRBJ2-7,TRBV30,TRBD2,TGTGCCTGGAGTGATAACGGGAGGAGCTCCTACGAGCAGTACTTC,CAWSDNGRSSYEQYF
.,TRBJ2-1,TRBV7-2,TRBD1,TGTGCCAGCCGTCCATCGACAGGGTGGAACAATGAGCAGTTCTTC,CASRPSTGWNNEQFF
few,TRBJ2-4,TRBV11-2,.,TGTGCCAGCGGCTTGGTTCCAGTGGGGTTAGAGCAGTACTTC,CASGLVPVGLEQYF
.,TRBJ2-1,TRBV7-2,TRBD2,TGTGCCAGCAGCTCGCCAAGCCGACTAGCGGGGACCGTTCCCTACAATGAGCAGTTCTTC,CASSSPSRLAGTVPYNEQFF
few,TRBJ2-3,TRBV2,.,TGTGCCAGCAGTGTTAGGGGCATAGATACGCAGTATTTT,CASSVRGIDTQYF
.,TRBJ1-4,TRBV21-1,.,TGTGCCAGCAGCTCGGGCAGGAGTAATGAAAAACTGTTTTTT,CASSSGRSNEKLFF
.,TRBJ1-2,TRBV30,.,TGTGCCTGGAGGGGAGGCAGGGATTCTGGCTACACCTTC,CAWRGGRDSGYTF
.,TRBJ1-5,TRBV20-1,TRBD1,TGCAGTGCTGGATCCGGGACAGGATGGGGCAATCAGCCCCAGCATTTT,CSAGSGTGWGNQPQHF
many,TRBJ2-4,TRBV20-1,TRBD2,TGCAGTGCTAGAATCGCCGGGACTAGATATCGAGACATTCAGTACTTC,CSARIAGTRYRDIQYF
few,TRBJ2-5,TRBV28,.,TGTGCCAGCAGTTTCCGCCAGGGAAAGACCCAGTACTTC,CASSFRQGKTQYF
few,TRBJ2-6,TRBV6-6,TRBD1,TGTGCCAGCACTCCGGGACAGGGATATGGTGGGGCCAACGTCCTGACTTTC,CASTPGQGYGGANVLTF
.,TRBJ2-3,TRBV7-2,.,TGTGCCAGCAGCTTACCCGGGCCTTATACGCAGTATTTT,CASSLPGPYTQYF
.,TRBJ1-2,TRBV29-1,.,TGCAGCGTTGATTCAGGGAACTATGGCTACACCTTC,CSVDSGNYGYTF
few,TRBJ2-7,TRBV7-2,.,TGTGCCAGCAGCCACCCTGGATCGACTTCCTCCTACGGGCAGTACTTC,CASSHPGSTSSYGQYF
few,TRBJ1-1,TRBV20-1,.,TGCAGTGCTAGAGTTGCACAGGGGAACACTGAAGCTTTCTTT,CSARVAQGNTEAFF
.,TRBJ2-1,TRBV11-2,.,TGTGCCAGCAGCTTGTTTCTAGCGTCCGCCAATGAGCAGTTCTTC,CASSLFLASANEQFF
.,TRBJ2-1,TRBV11-2,.,TGTGCCAGCAGCTTGGGCGTTGTCTCCTACAATGAGCAGTTCTTC,CASSLGVVSYNEQFF
few,TRBJ1-2,TRBV25-1,.,TGTGCCAGCAGTGATTCTACAGGGAACGGTGGCTACACCTTC,CASSDSTGNGGYTF
few,TRBJ1-1,TRBV6-1,.,TGTGCCAGCAGTGAAGGGGGGGGAGCTTTCTTT,CASSEGGGAFF
.,TRBJ2-7,TRBV30,.,TGTGCCTGGAGTATGAGGGGCACCTACGAGCAGTACTTC,CAWSMRGTYEQYF
few,TRBJ2-1,TRBV9,TRBD1,TGTGCCAGCAGCGTAGCTATCGACAGGGGGAATGAGCAGTTCTTC,CASSVAIDRGNEQFF
few,TRBJ2-4,TRBV7-2,.,TGTGCCAGCAGCTTAGCTCTAGCAGTCGGGGCCAAAAACATTCAGTACTTC,CASSLALAVGAKNIQYF
few,TRBJ1-5,TRBV2,.,TGTGCCAGCAGTATGGACAGTTATAGCAATCAGCCCCAGCATTTT,CASSMDSYSNQPQHF
.,TRBJ2-3,TRBV7-2,.,TGTGCCAGCAGCTTATGGGAGTGGAGCACAGATACGCAGTATTTT,CASSLWEWSTDTQYF
.,TRBJ2-1,TRBV7-7,TRBD2,TGTGCCAGCAGCTTGGGTCTAGCGGGATGGGGTGAGCAGTTCTTC,CASSLGLAGWGEQFF
few,TRBJ2-7,TRBV5-1,TRBD2,TGCGCCAGCAGACCCGGGACTAGCCTGGCCTCCTACGAGCAGTACTTC,CASRPGTSLASYEQYF
few,TRBJ2-7,TRBV13,.,TGTGCCAGCAGCTTAAAAACACAGTGGGACCCCTACGAGCAGTACTTC,CASSLKTQWDPYEQYF
.,TRBJ1-1,TRBV7-9,.,TGTGCCAGCAGCTTAGAAGGGGGGATAGCTTTCTTT,CASSLEGGIAFF